This T cell receptor beta chain appears in the sequencing data of a study of blood T cells in healthy people across ages. Trimming removed 2 bases from V and 3 bases from J; junction bases left unmatched: 3. The CDR3 length is 14 residues. Germline CDR1 reads MGHRA; CDR2 reads YSYEKL. This clonotype was detected a few times. PCR was performed a second time for roughly 7 to 12 cycles using a sample-barcoded 5' primer and a J-beta primer mix. TCRdb itself ran the 5' RACE reads through MiXCR, one entry per CDR3 protein. The sample includes roughly 1,100,000 distinct CDR3 sequences, roughly 24% of them seen just once. This sample was also put to use in a study of T cells of mothers and their children. That paper states: A few healthy Caucasian mothers and their six children donated.

Sequenced input: blood. The receptor's source is a girl between 2 and 10 years old in good health. The gene calls are TRBV4-1 and TRBJ1-2; 7 bases match TRBD1. The CDR3 reads CASSQPGTDYGYTF. The CDR3 bases are TGCGCCAGCAGCCAACCTGGGACAGACTATGGCTACACCTTC.